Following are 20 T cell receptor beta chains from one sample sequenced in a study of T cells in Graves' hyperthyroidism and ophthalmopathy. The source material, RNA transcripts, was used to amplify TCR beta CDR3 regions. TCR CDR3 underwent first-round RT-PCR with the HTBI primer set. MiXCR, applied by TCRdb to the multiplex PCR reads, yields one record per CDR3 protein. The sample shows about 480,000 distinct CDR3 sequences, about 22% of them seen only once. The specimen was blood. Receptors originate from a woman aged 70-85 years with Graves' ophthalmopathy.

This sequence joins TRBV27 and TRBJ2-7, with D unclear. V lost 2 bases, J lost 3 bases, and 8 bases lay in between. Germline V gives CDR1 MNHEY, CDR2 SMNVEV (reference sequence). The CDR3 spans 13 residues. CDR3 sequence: CASSLRADYEQYF. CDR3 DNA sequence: TGTGCCAGCAGTTTAAGGGCAGACTACGAGCAGTACTTC.

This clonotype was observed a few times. The CDR3 DNA reads TGTGCCAGCAGGCGGGACTACCAAGATACGCAGTATTTT. Encoded protein: CASRRDYQDTQYF. The chain recombines TRBV6-2 or TRBV6-3 with TRBJ2-3; 7 bases line up with TRBD2. Unmatched junction bases numbered 5, after V lost 6 bases and J lost 5 bases. The CDR3 loop spans 13 amino acids. CDR1 MNHEY and CDR2 SVGEGT come from the germline V gene.

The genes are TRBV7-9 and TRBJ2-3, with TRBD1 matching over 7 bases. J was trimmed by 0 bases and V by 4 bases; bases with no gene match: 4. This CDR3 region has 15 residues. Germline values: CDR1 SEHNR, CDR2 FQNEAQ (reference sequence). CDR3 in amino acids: CASSSGTDSTDTQYF. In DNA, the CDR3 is TGTGCCAGCAGCTCCGGGACAGATAGCACAGATACGCAGTATTTT.

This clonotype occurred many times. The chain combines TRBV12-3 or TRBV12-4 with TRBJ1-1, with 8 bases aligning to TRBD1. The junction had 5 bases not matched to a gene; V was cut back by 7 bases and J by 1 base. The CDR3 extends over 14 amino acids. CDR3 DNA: TGTGCCAGCACTCTCGGGACAGGGAACACTGAAGCTTTCTTT. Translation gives CASTLGTGNTEAFF.

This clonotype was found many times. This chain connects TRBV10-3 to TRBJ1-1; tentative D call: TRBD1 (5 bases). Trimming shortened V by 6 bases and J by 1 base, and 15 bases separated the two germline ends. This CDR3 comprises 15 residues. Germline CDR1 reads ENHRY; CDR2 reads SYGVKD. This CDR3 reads CAISPGHVRNTEAFF. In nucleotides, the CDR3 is TGTGCCATCAGCCCTGGACATGTGCGGAACACTGAAGCTTTCTTT.

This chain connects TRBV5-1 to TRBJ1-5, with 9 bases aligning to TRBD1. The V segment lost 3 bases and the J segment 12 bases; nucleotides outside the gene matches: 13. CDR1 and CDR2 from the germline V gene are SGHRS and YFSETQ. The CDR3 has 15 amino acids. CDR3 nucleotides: TGCGCCAGCAGCTACGGGACAGGGCCTCTTCAGGTCCAGCATTTT. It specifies CASSYGTGPLQVQHF.

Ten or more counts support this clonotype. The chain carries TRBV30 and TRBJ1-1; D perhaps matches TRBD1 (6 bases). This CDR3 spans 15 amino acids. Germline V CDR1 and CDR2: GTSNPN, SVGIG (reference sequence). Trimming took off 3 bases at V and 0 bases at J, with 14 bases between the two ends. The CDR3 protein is CAWRSPGTLNTEAFF. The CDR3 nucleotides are TGTGCCTGGAGGTCCCCCGGGACACTGAACACTGAAGCTTTCTTT.

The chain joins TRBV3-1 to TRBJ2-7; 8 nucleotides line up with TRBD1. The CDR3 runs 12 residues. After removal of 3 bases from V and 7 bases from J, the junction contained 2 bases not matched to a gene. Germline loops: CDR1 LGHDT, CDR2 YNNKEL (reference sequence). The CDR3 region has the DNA TGTGCCAGCAGCCAGACAGGGGAAGAGCAGTACTTC. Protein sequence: CASSQTGEEQYF.

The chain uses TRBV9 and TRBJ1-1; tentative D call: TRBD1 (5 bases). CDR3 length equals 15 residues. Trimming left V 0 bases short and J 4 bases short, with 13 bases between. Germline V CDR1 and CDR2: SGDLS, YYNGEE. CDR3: CASSVGGMGFTEAFF. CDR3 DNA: TGTGCCAGCAGCGTAGGGGGCATGGGGTTCACTGAAGCTTTCTTT.

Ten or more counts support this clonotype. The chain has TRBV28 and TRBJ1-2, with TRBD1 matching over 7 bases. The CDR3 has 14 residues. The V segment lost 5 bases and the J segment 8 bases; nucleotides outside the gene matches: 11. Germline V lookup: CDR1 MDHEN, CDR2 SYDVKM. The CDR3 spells CASSPLLTGWGYTF. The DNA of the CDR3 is TGTGCCAGCAGTCCCCTCTTGACAGGGTGGGGCTACACCTTC.

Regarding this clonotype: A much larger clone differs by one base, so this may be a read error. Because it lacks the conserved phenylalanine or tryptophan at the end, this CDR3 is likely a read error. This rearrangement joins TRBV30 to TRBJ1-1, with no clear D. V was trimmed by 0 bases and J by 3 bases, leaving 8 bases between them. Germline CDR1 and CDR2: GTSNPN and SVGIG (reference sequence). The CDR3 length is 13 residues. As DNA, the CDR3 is TGTGCCTGGAGTGTTCGGGCAGACACTGAAGCTTTCCTT. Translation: CAWSVRADTEAFL.

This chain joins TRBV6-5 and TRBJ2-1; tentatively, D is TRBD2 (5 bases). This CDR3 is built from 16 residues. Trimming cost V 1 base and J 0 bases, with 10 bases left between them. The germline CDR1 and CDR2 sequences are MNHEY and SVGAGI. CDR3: CASSYFGVSSYNEQFF. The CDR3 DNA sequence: TGTGCCAGCAGTTACTTCGGGGTTAGCTCCTACAATGAGCAGTTCTTC.

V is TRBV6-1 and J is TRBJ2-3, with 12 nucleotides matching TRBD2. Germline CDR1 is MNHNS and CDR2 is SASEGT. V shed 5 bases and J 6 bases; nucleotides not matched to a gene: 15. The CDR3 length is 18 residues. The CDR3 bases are TGTGCCAGCAGTTACGGAATTTCGACTAGCGGGAGTATGGATACGCAGTATTTT. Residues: CASSYGISTSGSMDTQYF.

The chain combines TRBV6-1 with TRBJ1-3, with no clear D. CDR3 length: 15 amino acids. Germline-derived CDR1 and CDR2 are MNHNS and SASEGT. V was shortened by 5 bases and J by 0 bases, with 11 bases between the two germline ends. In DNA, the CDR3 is TGTGCCAGCAGTTCCAACGAGATCTCTGGAAACACCATATATTTT. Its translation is CASSSNEISGNTIYF.

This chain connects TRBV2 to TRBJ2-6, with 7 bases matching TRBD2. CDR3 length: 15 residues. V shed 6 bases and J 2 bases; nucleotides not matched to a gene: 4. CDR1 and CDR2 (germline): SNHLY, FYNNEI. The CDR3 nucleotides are TGTGCCAGCAGGAGCGGGAATGCTGGGGCCAACGTCCTGACTTTC. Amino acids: CASRSGNAGANVLTF.

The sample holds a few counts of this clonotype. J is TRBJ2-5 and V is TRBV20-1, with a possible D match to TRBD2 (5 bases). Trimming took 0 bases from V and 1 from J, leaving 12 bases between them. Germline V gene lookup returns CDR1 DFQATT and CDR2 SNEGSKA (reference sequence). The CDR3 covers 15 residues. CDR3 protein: CSARDWTEAQETQYF. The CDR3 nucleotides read TGCAGTGCTAGAGATTGGACGGAGGCCCAAGAGACCCAGTACTTC.

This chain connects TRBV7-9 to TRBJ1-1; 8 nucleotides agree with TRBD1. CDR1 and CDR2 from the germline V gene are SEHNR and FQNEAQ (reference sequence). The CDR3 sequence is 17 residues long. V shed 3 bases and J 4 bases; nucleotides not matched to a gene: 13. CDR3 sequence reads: CASSLSGGAGGFTEAFF. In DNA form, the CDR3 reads TGTGCCAGCAGCTTGTCGGGGGGGGCAGGGGGCTTCACTGAAGCTTTCTTT.

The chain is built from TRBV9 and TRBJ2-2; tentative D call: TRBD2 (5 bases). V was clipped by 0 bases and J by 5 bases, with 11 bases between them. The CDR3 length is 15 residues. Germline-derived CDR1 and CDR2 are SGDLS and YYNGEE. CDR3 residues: CASSVEGSGTGELFF. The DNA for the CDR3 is TGTGCCAGCAGCGTAGAGGGTTCGGGGACCGGGGAGCTGTTTTTT.

This CDR3 reads CAISVIQGLSGNTIYF. Here the CDR3 DNA reads TGTGCCATCAGTGTAATACAGGGGCTCTCTGGAAACACCATATATTTT. The chain recombines TRBV10-3 with TRBJ1-3; 7 nucleotides match TRBD1. Germline V CDR1 and CDR2: ENHRY, SYGVKD. J gave up 0 bases and V 4 bases, and 6 bases lay outside the gene matches. The CDR3 totals 16 residues.

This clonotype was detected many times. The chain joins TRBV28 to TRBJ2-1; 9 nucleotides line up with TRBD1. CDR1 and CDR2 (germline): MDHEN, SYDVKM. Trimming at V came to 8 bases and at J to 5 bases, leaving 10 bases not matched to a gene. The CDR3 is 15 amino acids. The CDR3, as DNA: TGTGCCAGCCGAACCGGGACAGGGAGACACAATGAGCAGTTCTTC. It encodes CASRTGTGRHNEQFF.